Below, 30 T cell receptor beta chains from the same sample are listed, as sequenced in a study of patients and donors after allogeneic stem cell transplantation. Via MiXCR, TCRdb re-called the RT-PCR reads, giving one row per CDR3 protein. The sample consists of some 960,000 distinct CDR3 sequences, over 15% of them appearing once. Sequencing was done on a sample of blood, either unsorted or a sorted T cell fraction (not recorded which). These receptors came from a human donor who was either an allogeneic HSCT recipient or a stem cell or donor lymphocyte infusion donor (not recorded which). It is not recorded whose cells these are; they may come from a transplant donor.

This clonotype has at least ten counts. The chain couples TRBV7-9 to TRBJ2-7; no firm D call. CDR1 SEHNR and CDR2 FQNEAQ come from the germline V gene (reference sequence). Between the trimmed V and J ends, which lost 6 bases and 1 base, there was a span of 13 bases. The CDR3 runs 14 residues. The CDR3 nucleotides read TGTGCCAGCAGTCCCCGGACGGATTCCTACGAGCAGTACTTC. Translated, it gives CASSPRTDSYEQYF.

The V and J genes are TRBV25-1 and TRBJ1-1; D gene unclear. The V gene's germline CDR1 is MGHDK and CDR2 SYGVNS. Trimming took off 2 bases at V and 8 bases at J, with 9 bases between the two ends. This CDR3 contains 12 residues. The CDR3 sequence is CASSEGSREAFF. The CDR3 coding sequence is TGTGCCAGCAGTGAAGGTAGCAGGGAAGCTTTCTTT.

There are many counts of this clonotype. The chain links TRBV27 to TRBJ1-2, with 7 bases aligning to TRBD1. Germline V gene lookup returns CDR1 MNHEY and CDR2 SMNVEV (reference sequence). CDR3 size: 15 residues. V was clipped by 4 bases and J by 3 bases; unmatched bases: 8. CDR3 coding DNA: TGTGCCAGCAGTTCAGGCGGACAGGCGGACTATGGCTACACCTTC. Translation: CASSSGGQADYGYTF.

This clonotype was found a few times. V usage is TRBV6-2 or TRBV6-3 and J usage is TRBJ1-5; possibly TRBD1 for D (6 bases). The CDR3 has 16 amino acids. Germline loops: CDR1 MNHEY, CDR2 SVGEGT. V was clipped by 7 bases and J by 1 base, with 17 bases between them. As DNA, the CDR3 is TGTGCCAGCACCAAGTTGGGGGCTTCAAGCAATCAGCCCCAGCATTTT. It yields the protein CASTKLGASSNQPQHF.

This clonotype occurred a few times. This chain connects TRBV7-3 to TRBJ1-2, with unresolved D. V was trimmed by 1 base and J by 2 bases, leaving 11 bases between them. The CDR3 runs 15 residues. CDR1 and CDR2 (germline): SGHTA, FQGTGA. CDR3 bases: TGTGCCAGCAGCTTAATGGCGGGTCCCAACTATGGCTACACCTTC. It is translated as CASSLMAGPNYGYTF.

The rearrangement uses TRBV14 and TRBJ2-1, with 8 bases that match TRBD2. The CDR3 spans 19 residues. Losses at the gene ends were 0 bases for V and 1 base for J; bases not matched to a gene: 11. Germline loops: CDR1 SGHDN, CDR2 FVKESK. CDR3 bases: TGTGCCAGCAGCCAAGAATGGAGTCGGGGGGGCAATTCCTACAATGAGCAGTTCTTC. This codes for CASSQEWSRGGNSYNEQFF. Looking up the rest from reference TRBV14 and TRBJ2-1 gives the full variable domain: EAGVTQFPSHSVIEKGQTVTLRCDPISGHDNLYWYRRVMGKEIKFLLHFVKESKQDESGMPNNRFLAERTGGTYSTLKVQPAELEDSGVYFCASSQEWSRGGNSYNEQFFGPGTRLTVL.

This clonotype was counted between two and nine times. J is TRBJ1-5 and V is TRBV12-3 or TRBV12-4, with unresolved D. V was pared by 6 bases and J by 0 bases, with 6 bases between. The CDR3 runs 13 residues. CDR3 protein: CASRDNSNQPQHF. CDR3 DNA: TGTGCCAGCAGAGACAATAGCAATCAGCCCCAGCATTTT.

The chain uses TRBV29-1 and TRBJ1-4, with D maybe TRBD1 (5 bases). Trimming cost V 7 bases and J 5 bases, with 8 bases left between them. Germline CDR1 reads SQVTM; CDR2 reads ANQGSEA. The CDR3 covers 11 residues. The CDR3: CSAGANEKLFF. The CDR3 coding sequence is TGCAGCGCTGGGGCGAATGAAAAACTGTTTTTT.

This sequence joins TRBV5-1 and TRBJ2-2; 9 bases fit TRBD2. The CDR3 extends over 17 amino acids. V was clipped by 1 base and J by 4 bases; unmatched bases: 8. The germline CDR1 and CDR2 sequences are SGHRS and YFSETQ. The CDR3 reads CASSLMGLAGFTGELFF. CDR3 bases: TGCGCCAGCAGCTTGATGGGCCTAGCGGGGTTCACCGGGGAGCTGTTTTTT.

This sequence joins TRBV4-1 and TRBJ1-1, with 9 bases identical to TRBD1. The CDR3 loop spans 18 amino acids. Losses at the gene ends were 0 bases for V and 5 bases for J; bases not matched to a gene: 13. Germline V gene data show CDR1 as MGHRA and CDR2 as YSYEKL. In DNA form, the CDR3 reads TGCGCCAGCAGCCAAGATAGTCTCCGACAGGGGGTAAAAACTGAAGCTTTCTTT. Translated: CASSQDSLRQGVKTEAFF.

Only a few counts were recorded for this clonotype. This chain joins TRBV12-3 or TRBV12-4 and TRBJ2-1; D not resolved. The V end lost 3 bases, the J end lost 4 bases, and 10 bases lay between the germline ends. This CDR3 is 14 amino acids long. CDR3 nucleotide sequence: TGTGCCAGCAGTTTTGGGCAGGAATACAATGAGCAGTTCTTC. Translated: CASSFGQEYNEQFF.

This clonotype occurred a few times. The CDR3 DNA sequence: TGTGCCATCAGTGAGTCGGAGACAGGGGGTAGGAACACTGAAGCTTTCTTT. Translation gives CAISESETGGRNTEAFF. The chain links TRBV10-3 to TRBJ1-1; 9 bases fit TRBD1. Germline lookup yields CDR1 ENHRY and CDR2 SYGVKD. The CDR3 runs to 17 residues. The junction had 6 bases not matched to a gene; V was cut back by 0 bases and J by 1 base.

J is TRBJ1-5 and V is TRBV15; 9 nucleotides agree with TRBD1. This CDR3 region has 15 residues. J lost 7 bases, V lost 4 bases, and 8 bases had no gene match. CDR1 is LNHNV and CDR2 is YYDKDF in the germline V gene (reference sequence). The CDR3 reads CATSTLPGQGQPQHF. The CDR3 DNA follows: TGTGCCACCAGCACGCTTCCGGGACAGGGCCAGCCCCAGCATTTT. Full variable domain (outside the CDR3, taken from reference TRBV15 and TRBJ1-5): DAMVIQNPRYQVTQFGKPVTLSCSQTLNHNVMYWYQQKSSQAPKLLFHYYDKDFNNEADTPDNFQSRRPNTSFCFLDIRSPGLGDTAMYLCATSTLPGQGQPQHFGDGTRLSIL.

The chain links TRBV25-1 to TRBJ2-7, with 8 bases identical to TRBD1. V shed 8 bases and J 4 bases; nucleotides not matched to a gene: 10. Germline V gene sequence: CDR1 MGHDK, CDR2 SYGVNS. The CDR3 extends over 14 amino acids. The CDR3 protein is CASRGTGYSYEQYF. CDR3 DNA: TGTGCCAGCCGTGGGACAGGTTACTCTTACGAGCAGTACTTC.

The rearrangement uses TRBV25-1 and TRBJ2-7, with D perhaps matching TRBD1 (5 bases). The CDR3 runs to 11 residues. Germline CDR1 and CDR2: MGHDK and SYGVNS. Trimming took 3 bases from V and 5 from J, leaving 5 bases between them. DNA of the CDR3: TGTGCCAGCAGTGAGGGGCACGAGCAGTACTTC. Translated, it gives CASSEGHEQYF.

The chain recombines TRBV3-1 with TRBJ2-1, with 7 bases that match TRBD1. Germline values: CDR1 LGHDT, CDR2 YNNKEL (reference sequence). There are 15 residues in the CDR3. V was clipped by 3 bases and J by 6 bases; unmatched bases: 8. In DNA, the CDR3 is TGTGCCAGCAGCCAGGGAGACAGGGCACCCAATGAGCAGTTCTTC. Translated, it gives CASSQGDRAPNEQFF.

J is TRBJ1-2 and V is TRBV7-2; 9 nucleotides agree with TRBD1. This CDR3 region has 13 residues. The germline CDR1 and CDR2 sequences are SGHTA and FQGNSA. With 4 bases clipped from V and 8 bases from J, the junction kept 5 bases outside the gene matches. The CDR3 nucleotides read TGTGCCAGCAGCTCCGGGACAGGGAGCGGCTACACCTTC. The encoded protein is CASSSGTGSGYTF. The full variable domain, rest sourced from reference TRBV7-2 and TRBJ1-2, is GAGVSQSPSNKVTEKGKDVELRCDPISGHTALYWYRQSLGQGLEFLIYFQGNSAPDKSGLPSDRFSAERTGGSVSTLTIQRTQQEDSAVYLCASSSGTGSGYTFGSGTRLTVV.

The rearrangement joins TRBV11-2 to TRBJ2-7, with 7 positions matching TRBD2. V dropped 0 bases and J dropped 7; count of bases not matched to a gene: 18. Germline V gene data show CDR1 as SGHAT and CDR2 as FQNNGV. The CDR3 length is 18 residues. CDR3 in amino acids: CASSLDRVKSGAWREQYF. CDR3 sequence (DNA): TGTGCCAGCAGCTTAGATCGAGTCAAGAGCGGGGCCTGGCGGGAGCAGTACTTC.

Comments on this clonotype: It is unclear where the CDR3 begins or ends on the DNA, so no DNA is shown, and the CDR3 is as TCRdb lists it. The chain employs TRBV6-5 and TRBJ2-1. CDR1 and CDR2 (germline): MNHEY, SVGAGI. With termini counted, the CDR3 has 11 amino acids. CDR3 loop: CASSTSGIQFF.

The chain is built from TRBV20-1 and TRBJ2-1; TRBD2 matches at 7 bases. V lost 0 bases and J lost 2; bases outside the gene matches: 7. CDR3 length: 16 amino acids. Germline V gene sequence: CDR1 DFQATT, CDR2 SNEGSKA (reference sequence). The CDR3 DNA follows: TGCAGTGCTAGAGATTGGCGGGGGAAGACCTACAATGAGCAGTTCTTC. Translating it yields CSARDWRGKTYNEQFF.

The sample holds many counts of this clonotype. V gene TRBV12-3 or TRBV12-4 combines with J gene TRBJ2-7; D gene unclear. The CDR3 is made up of 15 amino acids. Trimming removed 6 bases at V and 2 bases at J, with 17 bases between. CDR3 DNA sequence: TGTGCCAGCAGCAAGGCCAATATCAACACCTACGAGCAGTACTTC. Translation gives CASSKANINTYEQYF.

The chain carries TRBV6-1 and TRBJ1-2; TRBD1 is a possible D gene (6 bases). The germline V gene has CDR1 MNHNS and CDR2 SASEGT. This CDR3 region has 14 residues. V was trimmed by 7 bases and J by 7 bases, leaving 19 bases between them. The CDR3, as DNA: TGTGCCAGCAATAGCGCAGGGGAAGATATTGGCTACACCTTC. It is translated as CASNSAGEDIGYTF.

The CDR3 here is CASSMAFNEQFF. As DNA, the CDR3 is TGTGCCAGTAGTATGGCTTTCAATGAGCAGTTCTTC. This chain joins TRBV19 and TRBJ2-1; D not certain. The CDR3 extends over 12 amino acids. The V end was cut by 3 bases, the J end by 6 bases, with 6 bases between. Germline values: CDR1 LNHDA, CDR2 SQIVND (reference sequence).

This clonotype was seen only a few times. This chain joins TRBV7-8 and TRBJ1-6, with D possibly matching TRBD1 (6 bases). The V end lost 7 bases, the J end lost 5 bases, and 24 bases lay between the germline ends. Germline V gives CDR1 SGHVS, CDR2 FQNEAQ. The CDR3 consists of 18 residues. The CDR3 DNA reads TGTGCCAGCACCCGTACCGGGACACGCAAACTCAATAATTCACCCCTCCACTTT. This encodes CASTRTGTRKLNNSPLHF.

This clonotype appeared a few times. The V and J genes are TRBV20-1 and TRBJ2-7; D remains unclear. The length of the CDR3 is 11 residues. Trimming pared 5 bases from V and 6 bases from J, leaving 11 bases between. Germline V lookup: CDR1 DFQATT, CDR2 SNEGSKA (reference sequence). CDR3 DNA: TGCAGTGCTCCCTTTGGGCTCGAGCAGTACTTC. Its translation: CSAPFGLEQYF.

This clonotype was picked up a small number of times. The rearrangement joins TRBV7-3 to TRBJ2-1; 8 bases agree with TRBD2. CDR1 and CDR2 from the germline V gene are SGHTA and FQGTGA. The trim removed 5 bases at V and 6 bases at J, leaving 9 bases unmatched. The CDR3 extends over 15 amino acids. The CDR3 nucleotides read TGTGCCAGCAGCACTACCGGGACTAGAAGCAATGAGCAGTTCTTC. It translates to CASSTTGTRSNEQFF. Complete variable domain (other parts from reference TRBV7-3 and TRBJ2-1): GAGVSQTPSNKVTEKGKYVELRCDPISGHTALYWYRQSLGQGPEFLIYFQGTGAADDSGLPNDRFFAVRPEGSVSTLKIQRTERGDSAVYLCASSTTGTRSNEQFFGPGTRLTVL.

There are a few counts of this clonotype. The rearrangement uses TRBV2 and TRBJ2-7; no firm D call. The V and J ends lost 7 bases and 3 bases respectively, with 7 bases between them. The germline gives CDR1 SNHLY, CDR2 FYNNEI. The CDR3 length is 11 residues. For the CDR3, the DNA is TGTGCCAGCATATCTCGCTACGAGCAGTACTTC. This codes for CASISRYEQYF.

Many counts were recorded for this clonotype. This chain links TRBV29-1 with TRBJ2-5, with D uncertain. V was shortened by 7 bases and J by 3 bases, with 12 bases between the two germline ends. The CDR3 is 12 residues long. Germline V gene sequence: CDR1 SQVTM, CDR2 ANQGSEA. The CDR3 DNA sequence: TGCAGCGCCGGTCCGGTAGAAGAGACCCAGTACTTC. Protein: CSAGPVEETQYF.

The gene calls are TRBV20-1 and TRBJ1-3, with D unresolved. Deletions cut 3 bases from V and 1 base from J, with 7 bases between. Germline V gene sequence: CDR1 DFQATT, CDR2 SNEGSKA (reference sequence). This CDR3 has 13 amino acids. Here the CDR3 DNA reads TGCAGTGCTAGTTCAGCTTCTGGAAACACCATATATTTT. Protein: CSASSASGNTIYF.

The chain employs TRBV12-3 or TRBV12-4 and TRBJ1-5; tentatively, D is TRBD1 (5 bases). Trimming removed 3 bases from V and 4 bases from J, with 16 bases in between. The CDR3 totals 16 residues. The CDR3 sequence: CASSFGGDPTNQPQHF. The CDR3 bases are TGTGCCAGCAGTTTTGGGGGGGATCCAACAAATCAGCCCCAGCATTTT.